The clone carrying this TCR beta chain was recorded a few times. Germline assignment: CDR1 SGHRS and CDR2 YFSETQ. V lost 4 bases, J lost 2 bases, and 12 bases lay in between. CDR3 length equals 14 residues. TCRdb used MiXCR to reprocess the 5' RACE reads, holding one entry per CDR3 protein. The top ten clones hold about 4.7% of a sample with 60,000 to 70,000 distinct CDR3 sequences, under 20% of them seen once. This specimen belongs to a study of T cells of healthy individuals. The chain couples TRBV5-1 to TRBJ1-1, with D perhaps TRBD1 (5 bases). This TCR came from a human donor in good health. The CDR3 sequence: CASSATVLNTEAFF. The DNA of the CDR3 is TGCGCCAGCAGCGCGACAGTCCTTAACACTGAAGCTTTCTTT.